This record covers a single T cell receptor beta chain. The antigen is undetermined. The CDR3 covers 15 residues. Germline values: CDR1 MNHNY, CDR2 SVGAGI (reference sequence). This specimen comes from a study of blood T cells in healthy people across ages. In the study overall: The capture of about one barcoded beta molecule per two T cells was achieved by template switching.

Study-level findings and limits: PBMCs went unsorted, and a conclusive naive versus antigen-experienced comparison was therefore prevented.

The authors ran a second PCR of roughly 6 to 12 cycles using a sample-barcoded 5' primer and a J-beta primer mix. A template-switch adaptor with 12 random nucleotides tagged each cDNA molecule. Each CDR3 protein is one row after TCRdb ran MiXCR on the 5' RACE reads. This sample has around 1.5 million distinct CDR3 sequences, with around 59% found just once. This receptor was taken from a man aged 18 to 29 in good health. The genes are TRBV6-6 and TRBJ2-7; the D gene is possibly TRBD1 (6 bases). The DNA end lines up better with TRBJ2-5; the J call may be wrong. Sample: blood. The CDR3 sequence: CASSNPGQLQETQYF. The DNA of the CDR3 is TGTGCCAGCAGTAATCCGGGACAACTCCAAGAGACCCAGTACTTC.